The clone carrying this TCR beta chain was detected only a few times. Its antigen remains unknown. These data originate in a study of T cell repertoires in cytomegalovirus infection. Turning to the study itself: Researchers turned to recently identified HLA-C-restricted CMV epitopes as well as well-studied HLA-B-restricted ones. Evidence of both CMV infection and a matching HLA type came from public TCR beta signatures.

Study-wide results and limits: The response measured ex vivo was dominated by TCR beta clonotypes (HLA-C-restricted and CMV-specific).

Each CDR3 protein gets one entry after TCRdb re-called the reads with MiXCR. The data show about 63,000 distinct CDR3 sequences, 20% seen once. V shed 6 bases and J shed 2 bases, with 14 bases lying between them. This CDR3 contains 15 residues. The receptor was isolated from a human donor in good health (CMV status not recorded). Some clones in this sample may be carry-over from other donors' samples. The gene calls are TRBV12-3 or TRBV12-4 and TRBJ1-3; D uncertain. This sample comprised CD8+ T cells from cultured PBMCs, obtained from culture after CMV antigen stimulation. CDR3 loop: CASRPTENAGNTIYF. Here the CDR3 DNA reads TGTGCCAGCAGACCCACAGAGAACGCTGGAAACACCATATATTTT.